Below, 29 T cell receptor beta chains from the same sample are listed, as sequenced in a study of blood T cell repertoires in COVID-19. The repertoire was sequenced with immunoSEQ multiplex PCR; TCRdb's copy has only in-frame clones and lacks some. Counted here are tens of thousands of clones, around 80% occurring once; the ten biggest clones make up over 10%. The source material was peripheral blood. These receptors came from a human donor in a cohort sampled during active COVID-19.

This clone showed up just once. The chain combines TRBV27 with TRBJ2-7; TRBD1 is a possible D gene (5 bases). Germline loops: CDR1 MNHEY, CDR2 SMNVEV (reference sequence). This CDR3 has 17 amino acids. V dropped 6 bases and J dropped 1 base, with 22 bases sitting between them. The CDR3 bases are TGTGCCAGCAGCCCCTTGCCGACAGCCAAACTTTCCTACGAGCAGTACTTC. The encoded protein is CASSPLPTAKLSYEQYF.

Comments on this clone: In the same sample, other DNA sequences code for this CDR3. V and J are TRBV19 and TRBJ2-3; TRBD2 agrees at 8 bases. Looked up from germline, CDR1 is LNHDA and CDR2 is SQIVND (reference sequence). The V and J ends lost 3 bases and 4 bases, in that order; junction bases with no gene match: 6. The CDR3 is made up of 15 amino acids. The CDR3 DNA reads TGTGCCAGTAGTATCGGGGGGGGGCGAGCAGATACGCAGTATTTT. Its protein is CASSIGGGRADTQYF.

This clone was found once. The chain uses TRBV2 and TRBJ1-1; D unclear. Trimming removed 6 bases from V and 0 bases from J, with 8 bases in between. The CDR3 runs to 13 residues. CDR1 and CDR2 from the germline V gene are SNHLY and FYNNEI. This CDR3 reads CASSWPLNTEAFF. CDR3 nucleotide sequence: TGTGCCAGCAGCTGGCCGCTGAACACTGAAGCTTTCTTT.

The chain recombines TRBV12-3 or TRBV12-4 with TRBJ1-5, with D perhaps matching TRBD1 (6 bases). The CDR3 has 13 residues. V was pared by 5 bases and J by 3 bases, with 8 bases between. The CDR3, as DNA: TGTGCCAGCAGTACAGGGTACAATCAGCCCCAGCATTTT. Encoded protein: CASSTGYNQPQHF.

Note on this clone: Mismatch with germline at one junction end may stem from a read error. V usage is TRBV5-6 and J usage is TRBJ2-2; the match to TRBD2 covers 9 bases. CDR1 is SGHDT and CDR2 is YYEEEE in the germline V gene. This CDR3 is built from 19 residues. The CDR3 spells CASRCLRIAGAPEHRGAVF. In DNA, the CDR3 is TGTGCCAGCAGATGTTTGCGGATAGCGGGGGCGCCCGAACACCGGGGAGCTGTTTTT.

The chain couples TRBV19 to TRBJ1-5; perhaps TRBD1 as D (6 bases). Germline V gene data show CDR1 as LNHDA and CDR2 as SQIVND (reference sequence). V lost 9 bases, J lost 2 bases, and 20 bases lay in between. CDR3 length: 16 residues. The CDR3, as DNA: TGTGCCAGCATCCCACAGGGCCCGCGGGGCAATCAGCCCCAGCATTTT. It yields the protein CASIPQGPRGNQPQHF.

V gene TRBV19 combines with J gene TRBJ1-6; 8 nucleotides line up with TRBD1. CDR3 length: 16 amino acids. The germline gives CDR1 LNHDA, CDR2 SQIVND (reference sequence). V shed 7 bases and J 9 bases; nucleotides not matched to a gene: 14. In DNA, the CDR3 is TGTGCCAGTACTCCACGGACAGGGACTATAGGTTCACCCCTCCACTTT. Amino acid sequence: CASTPRTGTIGSPLHF.

This chain joins TRBV6-5 and TRBJ2-7; TRBD1 might be the D (6 bases). Germline CDR1 and CDR2: MNHEY and SVGAGI. The CDR3 consists of 15 residues. V lost 6 bases and J lost 4, with 19 bases in between. The CDR3 region has the DNA TGTGCCAGCAGACTCTCAGGGGCGCGATGGTACGAGCAGTACTTC. Translating gives CASRLSGARWYEQYF.

This clone was seen a single time. CDR3 amino acids: CSAERRGQGPDTQYF. Written as DNA, the CDR3 is TGCAGCGCCGAACGGCGGGGACAGGGGCCAGATACGCAGTATTTT. The chain uses TRBV29-1 and TRBJ2-3; 10 bases are a match to TRBD1. This CDR3 spans 15 amino acids. Germline CDR1 is SQVTM and CDR2 is ANQGSEA. V lost 7 bases, J lost 4 bases, and 11 bases stayed unmatched.

This sequence joins TRBV6-6 and TRBJ2-7; a weak D match, TRBD1 (6 bases). CDR1 is MNHNY and CDR2 is SVGAGI in the germline V gene (reference sequence). V shed 4 bases and J shed 2 bases, with 12 bases lying between them. This CDR3 spans 14 amino acids. CDR3 residues: CASSSGTSAYEQYF. CDR3 DNA: TGTGCCAGCAGTTCCGGGACAAGCGCCTACGAGCAGTACTTC.

This sequence joins TRBV5-1 and TRBJ2-7, with 8 bases lining up with TRBD1. J gave up 4 bases and V 2 bases, and 2 bases lay outside the gene matches. There are 13 residues in the CDR3. Germline CDR1 is SGHRS and CDR2 is YFSETQ. CDR3 bases: TGCGCCAGCAGCTTCAACAGGGGGTACGAGCAGTACTTC. Its translation is CASSFNRGYEQYF.

This clone was seen a single time. The genes are TRBV5-1 and TRBJ1-3; D is unresolved. The V and J ends lost 0 bases and 0 bases respectively, with 7 bases between them. CDR3 size: 15 residues. Germline CDR1 reads SGHRS; CDR2 reads YFSETQ. CDR3 residues: CASSLAGSSGNTIYF. The DNA of the CDR3 is TGCGCCAGCAGCTTGGCGGGGAGCTCTGGAAACACCATATATTTT.

The chain couples TRBV5-1 to TRBJ2-3; the match to TRBD2 covers 13 bases. This CDR3 region has 17 residues. Germline-derived CDR1 and CDR2 are SGHRS and YFSETQ. V was pared by 4 bases and J by 9 bases, with 14 bases of the junction left unmatched. CDR3 loop: CASSPLTSGGPRETQYF. The CDR3 nucleotides read TGCGCCAGCAGCCCTCTGACTAGCGGGGGGCCGAGGGAGACGCAGTATTTT.

The chain combines TRBV11-2 with TRBJ2-5; the match to TRBD2 covers 14 bases. V lost 5 bases and J lost 5; bases outside the gene matches: 10. Germline assignment: CDR1 SGHAT and CDR2 FQNNGV. This CDR3 has 17 amino acids. Here the CDR3 DNA reads TGTGCCAGCAGCCTGGGGACTAGCGGGGGAGTTCGGGAGACCCAGTACTTC. Translating it yields CASSLGTSGGVRETQYF.

The V gene is TRBV2, the J gene TRBJ2-2; 10 positions match TRBD1. V lost 5 bases, J lost 4 bases, and 4 bases stayed unmatched. The CDR3 extends over 15 amino acids. Germline CDR1 reads SNHLY; CDR2 reads FYNNEI. The CDR3 coding sequence is TGTGCCAGCAGTCGACAGGGGGCCGGCACCGGGGAGCTGTTTTTT. Protein: CASSRQGAGTGELFF.

The rearrangement links TRBV14 to TRBJ2-3, with 10 positions matching TRBD2. Germline V gene sequence: CDR1 SGHDN, CDR2 FVKESK. This CDR3 is built from 15 residues. Trimming at V came to 4 bases and at J to 5 bases, leaving 6 bases not matched to a gene. The CDR3 DNA sequence: TGTGCCAGCAGCCCCCTAGCGGGGGATGGAGATACGCAGTATTTT. It is translated as CASSPLAGDGDTQYF.

This clone was picked up a small number of times. The chain is built from TRBV20-1 and TRBJ1-6; tentative D call: TRBD1 (5 bases). Germline lookup yields CDR1 DFQATT and CDR2 SNEGSKA (reference sequence). There are 16 residues in the CDR3. V lost 3 bases, J lost 0 bases, and 12 bases lay in between. CDR3 residues: CSASGRASSYNSPLHF. The CDR3 DNA reads TGCAGTGCTAGTGGCAGGGCGAGCTCCTATAATTCACCCCTCCACTTT.

At least ten counts were recorded for this clone. The J gene is TRBJ1-3, the V gene TRBV3-1 (or the pseudogene TRBV3-2); D remains unclear. Germline assignment: CDR1 LGHDT and CDR2 YNNKEL (reference sequence). V gave up 3 bases and J gave up 2 bases, with 14 bases separating them. This CDR3 comprises 16 residues. In DNA, the CDR3 is TGTGCCAGCAGCCATGATATGACAACAACTGGAAACACCATATATTTT. This codes for CASSHDMTTTGNTIYF.

This clone appeared a few times. The J gene is TRBJ1-5, the V gene TRBV5-1, with TRBD1 matching 7 bases. CDR1 and CDR2 (germline): SGHRS, YFSETQ. Unmatched junction bases numbered 4, after V lost 4 bases and J lost 3 bases. The CDR3 spans 14 residues. CDR3 sequence: CASSPGQVNQPQHF. The CDR3 DNA sequence: TGCGCCAGCAGCCCAGGACAGGTCAATCAGCCCCAGCATTTT.

In this sample, this clone turned up once. This rearrangement joins TRBV4-1 to TRBJ1-1, with D possibly being TRBD1 (5 bases). This CDR3 has 15 residues. V lost 0 bases, J lost 2 bases, and 10 bases lay in between. The germline V gene encodes CDR1 MGHRA and CDR2 YSYEKL. DNA of the CDR3: TGCGCCAGCAGCCAAGACCTAGGGGTTAACACTGAAGCTTTCTTT. This codes for CASSQDLGVNTEAFF.

The CDR3 spells CASRTSTGQGEKLFF. CDR3 sequence (DNA): TGCGCCAGCAGAACGTCGACAGGTCAGGGGGAAAAACTGTTTTTT. V gene TRBV5-1 combines with J gene TRBJ1-4; a possible D gene is TRBD1 (6 bases). The CDR3 runs to 15 residues. Germline CDR1 and CDR2: SGHRS and YFSETQ. V dropped 5 bases and J dropped 8 bases, with 19 bases sitting between them.

The chain links TRBV2 to TRBJ1-6; 7 nucleotides line up with TRBD1. The length of the CDR3 is 14 residues. CDR1 and CDR2 from the germline V gene are SNHLY and FYNNEI. J gave up 7 bases and V 7 bases, and 7 bases lay outside the gene matches. CDR3 amino acids: CASIEGARNSPLHF. The CDR3 DNA reads as TGTGCCAGCATTGAGGGGGCGCGGAATTCACCCCTCCACTTT.

This clone was seen a few times. The chain links TRBV3-1 (or the pseudogene TRBV3-2) to TRBJ1-3; the D is unclear. The V end was cut by 1 base, the J end by 0 bases, with 7 bases between. The CDR3 totals 15 residues. Germline V gene lookup returns CDR1 LGHDT and CDR2 YNNKEL (reference sequence). CDR3 sequence: CASSQGYSSGNTIYF. The CDR3 DNA is TGTGCCAGCAGCCAAGGTTACAGCTCTGGAAACACCATATATTTT.

The V call is TRBV19, the J call TRBJ1-2, with 10 bases lining up with TRBD1. Germline-derived CDR1 and CDR2 are LNHDA and SQIVND (reference sequence). Germline trimming cut 4 bases from V and 2 bases from J; bases unmatched to any gene: 4. This CDR3 region has 15 residues. In DNA form, the CDR3 reads TGTGCCAGTAGTACGACAGGGGGCTCCAACTATGGCTACACCTTC. Translating it yields CASSTTGGSNYGYTF. Filled out from reference TRBV19 and TRBJ1-2, the complete variable domain reads DGGITQSPKYLFRKEGQNVTLSCEQNLNHDAMYWYRQDPGQGLRLIYYSQIVNDFQKGDIAEGYSVSREKKESFPLTVTSAQKNPTAFYLCASSTTGGSNYGYTFGSGTRLTVV.

The V gene is TRBV3-1 (or the pseudogene TRBV3-2), the J gene TRBJ1-4; D gene uncertain. The CDR3 is 15 residues long. Trimming shortened V by 3 bases and J by 6 bases, and 14 bases separated the two germline ends. Germline lookup yields CDR1 LGHDT and CDR2 YNNKEL (reference sequence). The CDR3 DNA reads TGTGCCAGCAGCCACCACGGTTCGGGAGATGAAAAACTGTTTTTT. Its protein is CASSHHGSGDEKLFF.

This clone showed up just a few times. The chain combines TRBV18 with TRBJ1-6, with TRBD1 matching over 7 bases. Germline loops: CDR1 KGHSH, CDR2 LQKENI. The CDR3 runs to 15 residues. Trimming at V came to 1 base and at J to 7 bases, leaving 4 bases not matched to a gene. The CDR3 nucleotides read TGTGCCAGCTCACCACTGGGACAGCGAAATTCACCCCTCCACTTT. Its protein is CASSPLGQRNSPLHF.

The chain has TRBV4-1 and TRBJ1-4; maybe TRBD1 (5 bases). The germline V gene has CDR1 MGHRA and CDR2 YSYEKL. The CDR3 is 15 amino acids. V gave up 3 bases and J gave up 8 bases, with 16 bases separating them. As DNA, the CDR3 is TGCGCCAGCAGCCACCCATCAGGGAATAAGGAAAAACTGTTTTTT. Its translation is CASSHPSGNKEKLFF.

V gene TRBV6-4 combines with J gene TRBJ1-2; 7 nucleotides agree with TRBD1. Germline V gene sequence: CDR1 MRHNA, CDR2 SNTAGT. The CDR3 loop spans 14 amino acids. The V gene end was trimmed by 2 bases and the J gene end by 5 bases; junction bases not matched to a gene: 5. The chain's CDR3 is CASSDGTDRYGYTF. CDR3 bases: TGTGCCAGCAGTGACGGGACAGACCGGTATGGCTACACCTTC.

This clone was seen ten or more times. This rearrangement joins TRBV2 to TRBJ2-7; 12 bases are a match to TRBD1. The germline V gene encodes CDR1 SNHLY and CDR2 FYNNEI. The length of the CDR3 is 14 residues. The junction had 7 bases not matched to a gene; V was cut back by 6 bases and J by 7 bases. CDR3 coding DNA: TGTGCCAGCAGCCTGGGACAGGGGGCTTGGGAGCAGTACTTC. Translated: CASSLGQGAWEQYF.